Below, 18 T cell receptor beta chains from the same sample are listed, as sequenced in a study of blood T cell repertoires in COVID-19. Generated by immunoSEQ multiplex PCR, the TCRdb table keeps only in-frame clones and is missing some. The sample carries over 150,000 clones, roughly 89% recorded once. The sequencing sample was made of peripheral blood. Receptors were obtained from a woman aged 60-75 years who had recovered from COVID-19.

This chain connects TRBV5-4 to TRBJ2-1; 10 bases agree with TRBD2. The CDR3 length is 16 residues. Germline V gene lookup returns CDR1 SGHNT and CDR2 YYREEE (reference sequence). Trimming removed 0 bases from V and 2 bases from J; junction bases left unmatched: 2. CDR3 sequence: CASSLGSGGAYNEQFF. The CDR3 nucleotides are TGTGCCAGCAGCTTGGGGAGCGGGGGGGCCTACAATGAGCAGTTCTTC.

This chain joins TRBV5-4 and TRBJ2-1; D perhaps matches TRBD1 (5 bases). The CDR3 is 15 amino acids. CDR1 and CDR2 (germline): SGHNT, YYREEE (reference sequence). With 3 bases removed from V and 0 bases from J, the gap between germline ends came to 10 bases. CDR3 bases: TGTGCCAGCAGCTCCCCAGGGATCTCCTACAATGAGCAGTTCTTC. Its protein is CASSSPGISYNEQFF.

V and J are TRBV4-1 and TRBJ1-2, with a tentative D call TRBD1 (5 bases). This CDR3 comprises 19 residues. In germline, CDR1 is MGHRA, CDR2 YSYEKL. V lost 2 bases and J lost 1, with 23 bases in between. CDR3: CASSQPGRRGSRDNYGYTF. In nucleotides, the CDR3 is TGCGCCAGCAGCCAACCCGGGAGGCGGGGGTCGCGTGATAACTATGGCTACACCTTC.

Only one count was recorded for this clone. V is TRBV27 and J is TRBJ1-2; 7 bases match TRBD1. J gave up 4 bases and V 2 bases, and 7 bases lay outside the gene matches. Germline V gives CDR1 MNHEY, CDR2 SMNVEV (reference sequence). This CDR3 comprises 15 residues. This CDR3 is CASSLRQGLGYGYTF. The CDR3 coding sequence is TGTGCCAGCAGTTTAAGACAGGGCCTCGGCTATGGCTACACCTTC.

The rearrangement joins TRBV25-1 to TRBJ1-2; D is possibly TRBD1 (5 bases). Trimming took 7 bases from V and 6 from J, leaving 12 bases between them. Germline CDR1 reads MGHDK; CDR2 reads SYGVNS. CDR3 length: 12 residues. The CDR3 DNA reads TGTGCCAGCATTGGGGCAGGGAATGGCTACACCTTC. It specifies CASIGAGNGYTF.

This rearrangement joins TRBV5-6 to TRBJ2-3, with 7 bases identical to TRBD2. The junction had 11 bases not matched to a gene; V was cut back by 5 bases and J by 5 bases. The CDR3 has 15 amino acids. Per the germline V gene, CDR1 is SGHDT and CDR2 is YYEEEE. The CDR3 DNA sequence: TGTGCCAGCAGGAGTTGGGGGGGTATACGAGATACGCAGTATTTT. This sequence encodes CASRSWGGIRDTQYF.

The CDR3 here is CASSREGVGTNEKLFF. CDR3 in DNA: TGTGCCAGCAGCAGAGAGGGGGTAGGGACTAATGAAAAACTGTTTTTT. This chain joins TRBV27 and TRBJ1-4; maybe TRBD1 (6 bases). This CDR3 is 16 amino acids long. CDR1 MNHEY and CDR2 SMNVEV come from the germline V gene (reference sequence). Trimming left V 6 bases short and J 2 bases short, with 16 bases between.

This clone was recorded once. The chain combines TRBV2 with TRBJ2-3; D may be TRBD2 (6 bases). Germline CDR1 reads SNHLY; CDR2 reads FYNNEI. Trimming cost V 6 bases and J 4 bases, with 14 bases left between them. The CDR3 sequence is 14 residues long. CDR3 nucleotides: TGTGCCAGCAGAGTTGTGGGGGGTCCAGATACGCAGTATTTT. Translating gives CASRVVGGPDTQYF.

The chain's CDR3 is CASSSLTSNTGELFF. The CDR3, as DNA: TGTGCCAGCTCATCTCTTACTAGCAACACCGGGGAGCTGTTTTTT. The rearrangement uses TRBV18 and TRBJ2-2; tentatively, D is TRBD2 (6 bases). The CDR3 is 15 amino acids. CDR1 KGHSH and CDR2 LQKENI come from the germline V gene. Trimming removed 5 bases from V and 2 bases from J, with 12 bases in between.

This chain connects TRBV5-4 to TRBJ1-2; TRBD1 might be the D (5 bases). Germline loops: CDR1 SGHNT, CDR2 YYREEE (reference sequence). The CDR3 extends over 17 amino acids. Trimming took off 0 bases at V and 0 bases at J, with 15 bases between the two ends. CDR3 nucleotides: TGTGCCAGCAGCTTGGCGGACATCTTCGGAACTAACTATGGCTACACCTTC. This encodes CASSLADIFGTNYGYTF.

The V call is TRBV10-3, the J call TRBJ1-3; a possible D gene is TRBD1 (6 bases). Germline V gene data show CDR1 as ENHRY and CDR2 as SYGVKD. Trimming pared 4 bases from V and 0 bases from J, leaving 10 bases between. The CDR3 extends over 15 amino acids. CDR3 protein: CAISGQGSSGNTIYF. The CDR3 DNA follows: TGTGCCATCAGTGGGCAGGGGTCCTCTGGAAACACCATATATTTT.

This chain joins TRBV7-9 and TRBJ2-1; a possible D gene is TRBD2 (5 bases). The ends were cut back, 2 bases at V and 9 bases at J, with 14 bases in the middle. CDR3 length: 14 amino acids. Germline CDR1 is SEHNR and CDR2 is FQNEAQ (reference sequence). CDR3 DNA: TGTGCCAGCAGCTTACTCTACGGAGGTATTGAGCAGTTCTTC. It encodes CASSLLYGGIEQFF.

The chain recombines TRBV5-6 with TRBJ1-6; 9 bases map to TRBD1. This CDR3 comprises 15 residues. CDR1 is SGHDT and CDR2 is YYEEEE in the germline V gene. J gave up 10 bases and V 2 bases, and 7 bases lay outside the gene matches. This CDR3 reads CASSFRDRELSPLHF. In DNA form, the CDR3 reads TGTGCCAGCAGCTTCCGGGACAGGGAGCTCTCACCCCTCCACTTT. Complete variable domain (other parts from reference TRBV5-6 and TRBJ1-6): DAGVTQSPTHLIKTRGQQVTLRCSPKSGHDTVSWYQQALGQGPQFIFQYYEEEERQRGNFPDRFSGHQFPNYSSELNVNALLLGDSALYLCASSFRDRELSPLHFGNGTRLTVT.

CDR3 DNA: TGTGCCAGCAGGGGGGTCGGGACAGCTAACTATGGCTACACCTTC. It yields the protein CASRGVGTANYGYTF. This chain joins TRBV6-5 and TRBJ1-2, with 7 bases lining up with TRBD1. After removal of 6 bases from V and 0 bases from J, the junction contained 7 bases not matched to a gene. This CDR3 comprises 15 residues. Germline loops: CDR1 MNHEY, CDR2 SVGAGI.

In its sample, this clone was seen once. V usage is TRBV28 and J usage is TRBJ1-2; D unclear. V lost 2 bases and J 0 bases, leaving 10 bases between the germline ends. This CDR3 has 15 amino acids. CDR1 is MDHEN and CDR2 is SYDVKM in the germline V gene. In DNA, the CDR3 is TGTGCCAGCAGTTTACCAACAGCTGCTAACTATGGCTACACCTTC. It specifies CASSLPTAANYGYTF.

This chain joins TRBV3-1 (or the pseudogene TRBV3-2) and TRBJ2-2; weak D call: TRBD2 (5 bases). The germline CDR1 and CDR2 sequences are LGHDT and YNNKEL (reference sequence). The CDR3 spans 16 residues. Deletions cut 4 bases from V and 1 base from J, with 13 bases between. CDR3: CASSLRKAVNTGELFF. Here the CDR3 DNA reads TGTGCCAGCAGCCTCCGGAAAGCGGTGAACACCGGGGAGCTGTTTTTT.

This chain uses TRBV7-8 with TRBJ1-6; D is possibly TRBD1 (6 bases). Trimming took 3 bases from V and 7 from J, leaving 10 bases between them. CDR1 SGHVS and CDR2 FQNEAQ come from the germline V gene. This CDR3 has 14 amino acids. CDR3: CASSLDRGNSPLHF. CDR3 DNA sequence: TGTGCCAGCAGCTTGGACAGAGGAAATTCACCCCTCCACTTT.

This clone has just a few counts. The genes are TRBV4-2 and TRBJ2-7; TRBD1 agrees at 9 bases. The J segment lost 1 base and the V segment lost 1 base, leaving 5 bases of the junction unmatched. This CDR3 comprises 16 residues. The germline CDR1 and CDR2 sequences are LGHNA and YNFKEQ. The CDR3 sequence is CASSQATGGGSYEQYF. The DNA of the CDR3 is TGTGCCAGCAGCCAAGCGACAGGGGGTGGTTCCTACGAGCAGTACTTC.